This T cell receptor (beta chain) was identified in a study of cytomegalovirus exposure and HLA in healthy donors. Study-wide results and caveats: Presence/absence analyses assumed roughly uniform sequencing depth across donors, which may not hold. In a later analysis, DRB1 alleles had the most associated TCRs; HLA-C alleles the fewest. Earlier analysis yielded a pattern in which most TCR beta V segments were productive about 87% or about 30% of the time.

Primers: 60 Vbeta forward and 13 Jbeta reverse. Data came from immunoSEQ multiplex PCR; TCRdb stores just in-frame clones and leaves some out. The table includes around 140,000 clones, roughly 82% detected once. As regards this clone: Its cognate antigen is unknown.

Whereas donors were nominally healthy upon sampling, unrecorded immune exposures were probable. The clonotype was recovered from a man aged 18 to 30 in good health and CMV-seropositive. The sample was PBMCs.

DNA of the CDR3: TGCGCCAGCAGCTTGGGGACAGGGGACCACGAGCAGTACTTC. Translating gives CASSLGTGDHEQYF. This chain links TRBV5-1 with TRBJ2-7; 9 bases fit TRBD1. The CDR3 runs to 14 residues. The J segment lost 5 bases and the V segment lost 0 bases, leaving 3 bases of the junction unmatched. In germline, CDR1 is SGHRS, CDR2 YFSETQ.